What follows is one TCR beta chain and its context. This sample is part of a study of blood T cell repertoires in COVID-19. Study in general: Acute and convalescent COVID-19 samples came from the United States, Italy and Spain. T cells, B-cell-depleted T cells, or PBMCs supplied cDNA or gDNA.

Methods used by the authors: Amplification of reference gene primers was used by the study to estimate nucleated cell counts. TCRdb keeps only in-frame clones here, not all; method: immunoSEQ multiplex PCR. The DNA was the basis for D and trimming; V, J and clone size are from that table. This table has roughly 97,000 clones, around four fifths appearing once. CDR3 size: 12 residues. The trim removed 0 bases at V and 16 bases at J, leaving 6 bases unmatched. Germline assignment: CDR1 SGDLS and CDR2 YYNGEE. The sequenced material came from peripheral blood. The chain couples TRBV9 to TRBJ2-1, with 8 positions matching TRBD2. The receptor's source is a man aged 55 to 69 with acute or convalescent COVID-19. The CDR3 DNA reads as TGTGCCAGCAGCGTAGCGGCGGGGGGCATTTTCTTC. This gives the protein CASSVAAGGIFF.